The T cell receptor (beta chain) under discussion was sequenced for a study of shared clonotypes between healthy human individuals. Regarding the study as a whole: The study found approximately 5% of naive CD4 clonotypes shared across a few donors. Larger estimated richness was generally seen in naive subsets than in memory subsets.

The V segment lost 3 bases and the J segment 0 bases; nucleotides outside the gene matches: 4. This CDR3 is built from 15 residues. Looked up from germline, CDR1 is SGHDT and CDR2 is YYEEEE. As for this clone: The target antigen is unknown.

Only Caucasian adults living in Nashville, Tennessee made up the donor group. The investigators split CD4+ cells into a CD45RA+ naive subset and a CD45RA-negative memory subset. TCRdb keeps only in-frame clones here, not all; method: immunoSEQ multiplex PCR. Of more than 2 million clones in the sample, nearly 97% were seen once. The specimen was naive CD4+ T cells sorted from blood. The subset: CD45RA+ positively selected. This clonotype was obtained from a man in his late teens or twenties in good health. The chain uses TRBV5-6 and TRBJ2-7, with 9 positions matching TRBD1. CDR3 sequence: CASSYGDRDSYEQYF. The CDR3 DNA sequence: TGTGCCAGCAGCTACGGGGACAGGGACTCCTACGAGCAGTACTTC. The variable domain in full, with the rest retrieved from reference TRBV5-6 and TRBJ2-7, is DAGVTQSPTHLIKTRGQQVTLRCSPKSGHDTVSWYQQALGQGPQFIFQYYEEEERQRGNFPDRFSGHQFPNYSSELNVNALLLGDSALYLCASSYGDRDSYEQYFGPGTRLTVT.